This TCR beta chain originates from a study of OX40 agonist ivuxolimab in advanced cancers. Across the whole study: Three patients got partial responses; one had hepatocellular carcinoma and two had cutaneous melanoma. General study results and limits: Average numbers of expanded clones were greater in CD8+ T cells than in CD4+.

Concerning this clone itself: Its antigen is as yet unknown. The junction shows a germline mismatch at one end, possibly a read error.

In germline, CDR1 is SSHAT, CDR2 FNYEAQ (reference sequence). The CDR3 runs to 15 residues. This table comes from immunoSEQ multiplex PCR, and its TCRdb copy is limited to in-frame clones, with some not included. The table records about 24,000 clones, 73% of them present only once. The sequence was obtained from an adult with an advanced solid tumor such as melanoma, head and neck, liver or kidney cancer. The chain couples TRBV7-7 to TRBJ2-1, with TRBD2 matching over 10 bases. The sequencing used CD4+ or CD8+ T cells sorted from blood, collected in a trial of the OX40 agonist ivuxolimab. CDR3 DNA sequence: TGTGCTAGCAGCTTAGCTAGCGGGGGATACAATGAGCAGTTCTTC. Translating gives CASSLASGGYNEQFF.